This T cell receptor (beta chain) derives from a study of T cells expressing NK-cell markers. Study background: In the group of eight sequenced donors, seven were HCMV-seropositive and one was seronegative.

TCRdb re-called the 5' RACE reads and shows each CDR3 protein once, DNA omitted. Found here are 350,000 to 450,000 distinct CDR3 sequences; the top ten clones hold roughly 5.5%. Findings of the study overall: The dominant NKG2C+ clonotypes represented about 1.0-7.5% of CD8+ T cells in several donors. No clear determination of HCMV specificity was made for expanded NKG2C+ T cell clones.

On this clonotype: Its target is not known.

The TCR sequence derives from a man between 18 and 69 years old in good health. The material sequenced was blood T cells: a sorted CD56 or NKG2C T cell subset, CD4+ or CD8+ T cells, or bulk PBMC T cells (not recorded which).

CDR3 in amino acids: CASSYGGRLKPYEQYF. The gene calls are TRBV6-5 and TRBJ2-7; TCRdb reports TRBD1, a call that lacks DNA to check it against. There are 16 residues in the CDR3. CDR1 is MNHEY, CDR2 SVGAGI, per germline.